This T cell receptor beta chain was observed in a study of CD8+CD57+ T cells in acquired aplastic anemia. Study details: Healthy donors averaged around 10 million reads for CD4+ cells. Study observations and caveats: Between the patient and control groups, CD8+ Simpson's diversity did not differ significantly.

This clonotype was picked up many times. As yet, its antigen is unknown. Profiling that covered TCR beta VDJ and CDR3 relied on genomic DNA as its template. TCRdb fed the reads into MiXCR, producing one record per CDR3 protein. The sample lists around 170,000 distinct CDR3 sequences, under 55% occurring once. The CDR3 is made up of 15 amino acids. Germline CDR1 reads MNHEY; CDR2 reads SVGAGI. V dropped 2 bases and J dropped 3; count of bases not matched to a gene: 6. This TCR came from a human donor in good health. The sample consisted of sorted CD4+, CD8+, or CD8+CD57+ T cells (not recorded which) from PBMCs. The V and J genes are TRBV6-5 and TRBJ1-2, with 7 bases that match TRBD1. CDR3 DNA: TGTGCCAGCAGTTACGATAGGGGGCGCGACTATGGCTACACCTTC. Translating gives CASSYDRGRDYGYTF.